These T cell receptor beta chains were read from a single sample in a study of cytomegalovirus exposure and HLA in healthy donors. Sequencing used immunoSEQ multiplex PCR; TCRdb keeps in-frame clones, though not all of them. The repertoire includes more than 150,000 clones, 65% to 90% of them detected once, and about 1.3% sits in the top ten. The sample consisted of PBMCs. These TCRs come from a girl aged 2 to 9 in good health and CMV-seropositive. Each CDR3 is given with its conserved first and last residue. A D gene is named only where the DNA matches it firmly. The size field is filled for only some rows; it gives once, few, many or a size class.

d_gene: TRBD1; abundance: few; j_gene: TRBJ1-2; v_gene: TRBV6-6; CDR3nt: TGTGCCAGCAGCACAGGGGGCAGTGGCTACACCTTC; CDR3aa: CASSTGGSGYTF
d_gene: .; abundance: .; j_gene: TRBJ2-3; v_gene: TRBV6-5; CDR3nt: TGTGCCAGCAGTTATGGGACAAGGGATACGCAGTATTTT; CDR3aa: CASSYGTRDTQYF
d_gene: TRBD1; abundance: .; j_gene: TRBJ1-1; v_gene: TRBV28; CDR3nt: TGTGCCAGCAGAACGGGACAGAGACACACTGAAGCTTTCTTT; CDR3aa: CASRTGQRHTEAFF
d_gene: .; abundance: .; j_gene: TRBJ1-1; v_gene: TRBV21-1; CDR3nt: TGTGCCCAGGAGAACACTGAAGCTTTCTTT; CDR3aa: CAQENTEAFF
d_gene: TRBD1; abundance: .; j_gene: TRBJ2-7; v_gene: TRBV4-1; CDR3nt: TGCGCCAGCAGCCAAGAGACAGGGTTCTACGAGCAGTACTTC; CDR3aa: CASSQETGFYEQYF
d_gene: TRBD1; abundance: .; j_gene: TRBJ2-1; v_gene: TRBV6-1; CDR3nt: TGTGCCAGCAGTGGGGGACAGGGATCCTACAATGAGCAGTTCTTC; CDR3aa: CASSGGQGSYNEQFF
d_gene: TRBD1; abundance: .; j_gene: TRBJ1-1; v_gene: TRBV30; CDR3nt: TGTGCCTGGTCCGGGACAGGGATATCTGAAGCTTTCTTT; CDR3aa: CAWSGTGISEAFF
d_gene: TRBD2; abundance: few; j_gene: TRBJ2-1; v_gene: TRBV4-1; CDR3nt: TGCGCCAGCAGCCAAGCTAAACTAGCGGAGAGATACAATGAGCAGTTCTTC; CDR3aa: CASSQAKLAERYNEQFF
d_gene: .; abundance: .; j_gene: TRBJ1-1; v_gene: TRBV6-5; CDR3nt: TGTGCCAGCAGTTACTCGTTTCGGGGGGCCAACACTGAAGCTTTCTTT; CDR3aa: CASSYSFRGANTEAFF
d_gene: .; abundance: .; j_gene: TRBJ2-7; v_gene: TRBV21-1; CDR3nt: TGTGCCAGCAGCAAAAGGGAGACTAGCGACGCCTACGAGCAGTACTTC; CDR3aa: CASSKRETSDAYEQYF
d_gene: .; abundance: .; j_gene: TRBJ2-2; v_gene: TRBV5-3; CDR3nt: TGTGCCAGAAGTTGCACAGGCCTGCGCGGCACCGGGGAGCTGTTTTTT; CDR3aa: CARSCTGLRGTGELFF
d_gene: TRBD2; abundance: .; j_gene: TRBJ2-4; v_gene: TRBV14; CDR3nt: TGTGCCAGCAGCCAACAAACGGGAGGGTGGGGCATTCAGTACTTC; CDR3aa: CASSQQTGGWGIQYF
d_gene: TRBD2; abundance: .; j_gene: TRBJ2-1; v_gene: TRBV5-1; CDR3nt: TGCGCCAGCAGCTTGGGACTAGCGGGAGAGACCTACAATGAGCAGTTCTTC; CDR3aa: CASSLGLAGETYNEQFF
d_gene: TRBD1; abundance: .; j_gene: TRBJ1-5; v_gene: TRBV11-2; CDR3nt: TGTGCCAGCAGCTTAGATATAGGGGGCGGCAATCAGCCCCAGCATTTT; CDR3aa: CASSLDIGGGNQPQHF
d_gene: .; abundance: few; j_gene: TRBJ2-1; v_gene: TRBV28; CDR3nt: TGTGCCAGCAGTCGGACTGGGACTTCGGATGAGCAGTTCTTC; CDR3aa: CASSRTGTSDEQFF
d_gene: .; abundance: .; j_gene: TRBJ2-7; v_gene: TRBV19; CDR3nt: TGTGCCAGTAGGGGGCTGGGGGCACCCTACGAGCAGTACTTC; CDR3aa: CASRGLGAPYEQYF
d_gene: .; abundance: .; j_gene: TRBJ2-7; v_gene: TRBV27; CDR3nt: TGTGCCAGCAGGGGGGGTTGGCCCGAGCAGTACTTC; CDR3aa: CASRGGWPEQYF